The T cell receptor (beta chain) described here comes from a study of blood T cell repertoires in COVID-19. Here immunoSEQ multiplex PCR was the method, and the copy in TCRdb shows in-frame clones only, minus some. The table records about 98,000 clones, about 85% of them present only once. The CDR3 covers 14 residues. The germline V gene has CDR1 MNHEY and CDR2 SMNVEV (reference sequence). Deletions cut 5 bases from V and 4 bases from J, with 12 bases between. The specimen was peripheral blood. V is TRBV27 and J is TRBJ2-1; TRBD2 is a possible D gene (6 bases). This clonotype originated in a man in his forties or fifties with active COVID-19. The CDR3 sequence is CASSLGAGYNEQFF. The CDR3 nucleotides read TGTGCCAGCAGTCTTGGGGCGGGGTACAATGAGCAGTTCTTC.